This section outlines one T cell receptor (beta chain) sequence together with its context. Its specificity is unknown. The assay was immunoSEQ multiplex PCR, and TCRdb's table has in-frame clones only and misses some. The profile shows some 320,000 clones, around 86% of them singletons. The CDR3 loop spans 15 amino acids. CDR1 and CDR2 from the germline V gene are KGHSH and LQKENI. Trimming left V 3 bases short and J 5 bases short, with 16 bases between. All of the donors resided in Nashville, Tennessee, and each was a Caucasian adult. The sample is drawn from a study of shared clonotypes between healthy human individuals. Study context: Sampling drew on donors who were a couple of women and three men aged 18 to 49. Three plates were used per donor for CD4 naive, three for CD4 memory, two for CD8 naive and one for CD8 memory.

Study-level points and caveats: Clonotypes shared by all four donors outscored non-shared clonotypes in generation probability.

This chain connects TRBV18 to TRBJ2-5; weak D call: TRBD1 (5 bases). Source material: memory CD8+ T cells sorted from blood. The subset denotes: CD45RO+ cells pooled with CCR7-negative TemRA cells. This receptor was taken from a man aged 18-30 years in good health. The CDR3 DNA is TGTGCCAGCTCACCCGAAGCCAGGGCAACTGAGACCCAGTACTTC. It is translated as CASSPEARATETQYF.